This T cell receptor (beta chain) was captured by sequencing in a study of siplizumab effects on memory and regulatory T cells. Study observations and caveats: In siplizumab conditions, mappable alloreactive CD4+ clones averaged roughly 64% Treg-derived, against around 30% in controls. Confirmation was lacking for the suppressive function of proliferating Tregs derived from siplizumab cultures. Phenotypic classification as naive or memory proved unattainable for roughly 75-95% of proliferating CD4+ or CD8+ clones.

Points on this clone: Its antigen is unknown.

Clones were read by immunoSEQ multiplex PCR, and TCRdb kept only the in-frame ones, dropping some. The top ten hold roughly 0.17% of the sample, which has approximately 100,000 clones, 90% to 95% seen once. The sequenced sample was non-Treg CD4+ T cells sorted from blood. The clonotype was recovered from a human donor in good health.

Here the CDR3 DNA reads TGTGCCAGCAGCGGACAGGGGAACACTGAAGCTTTCTTT. This translates into CASSGQGNTEAFF. The chain has TRBV7-9 and TRBJ1-1, with 8 bases that match TRBD1. This CDR3 is 13 amino acids long. CDR1 and CDR2 from the germline V gene are SEHNR and FQNEAQ (reference sequence). Unmatched junction bases numbered 0, after V lost 5 bases and J lost 1 base. Full variable domain (rest looked up from reference TRBV7-9 and TRBJ1-1): DTGVSQNPRHKITKRGQNVTFRCDPISEHNRLYWYRQTLGQGPEFLTYFQNEAQLEKSRLLSDRFSAERPKGSFSTLEIQRTEQGDSAMYLCASSGQGNTEAFFGQGTRLTVV.